Given below is one TCR beta chain in context. Amplification used 60 Vbeta primers and 13 Jbeta primers. Assay: immunoSEQ multiplex PCR; the TCRdb copy retains only in-frame clones and omits some. The table lists about 100,000 clones. The sample comes from a study of cytomegalovirus exposure and HLA in healthy donors. Material: PBMCs. The TCR sequence derives from a man in his forties or fifties in good health and CMV-seronegative.

The CDR3 nucleotides are TGTGCCAGCAGCTCCTCACGGAGCTTTTACAATGAGCAGTTCTTC. Its translation: CASSSSRSFYNEQFF. The rearrangement links TRBV7-9 to TRBJ2-1, with no clear D. The CDR3 has 15 amino acids. V was clipped by 4 bases and J by 4 bases, with 14 bases between them. The germline V gene encodes CDR1 SEHNR and CDR2 FQNEAQ (reference sequence).